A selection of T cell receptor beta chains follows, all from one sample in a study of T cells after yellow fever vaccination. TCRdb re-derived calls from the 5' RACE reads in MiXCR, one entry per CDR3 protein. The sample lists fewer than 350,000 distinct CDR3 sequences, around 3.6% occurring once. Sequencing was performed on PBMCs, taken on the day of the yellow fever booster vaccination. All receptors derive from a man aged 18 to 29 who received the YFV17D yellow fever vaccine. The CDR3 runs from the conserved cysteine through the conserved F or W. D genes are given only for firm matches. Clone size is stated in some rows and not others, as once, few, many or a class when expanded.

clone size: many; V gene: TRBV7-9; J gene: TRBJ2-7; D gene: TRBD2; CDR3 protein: CASSVSGGSYEQYF; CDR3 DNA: TGTGCCAGCAGCGTTAGCGGGGGAAGCTACGAGCAGTACTTC
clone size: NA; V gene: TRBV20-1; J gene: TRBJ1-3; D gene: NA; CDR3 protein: CSATRGSSGNTIYF; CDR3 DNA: TGCAGTGCCACAAGGGGCAGCTCTGGAAACACCATATATTTT
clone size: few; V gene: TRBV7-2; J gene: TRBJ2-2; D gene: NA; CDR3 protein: CASSSLAQGPRELFF; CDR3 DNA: TGTGCCAGCAGCTCCTTAGCCCAGGGTCCCCGGGAGCTGTTTTTT
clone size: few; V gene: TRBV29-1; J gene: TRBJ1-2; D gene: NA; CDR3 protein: CSAVTDGNYGYTF; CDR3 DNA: TGCAGCGCCGTTACGGACGGAAACTATGGCTACACCTTC
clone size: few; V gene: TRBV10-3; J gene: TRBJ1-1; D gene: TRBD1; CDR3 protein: CASGQGKGVTEAFF; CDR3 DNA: TGTGCCTCTGGACAGGGCAAGGGGGTGACTGAAGCTTTCTTT
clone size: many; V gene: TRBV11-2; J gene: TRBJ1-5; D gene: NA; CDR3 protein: CASSWGGEGNQPQHF; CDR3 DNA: TGTGCCAGCAGCTGGGGAGGGGAGGGCAATCAGCCCCAGCATTTT
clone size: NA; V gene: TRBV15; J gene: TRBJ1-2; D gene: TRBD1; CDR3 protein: CATSRDRDRGSRGYTF; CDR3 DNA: TGTGCCACCAGCAGGGACCGGGACAGGGGGAGCCGTGGCTACACCTTC
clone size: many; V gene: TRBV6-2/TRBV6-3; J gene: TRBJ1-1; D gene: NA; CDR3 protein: CASRRSTEAFF; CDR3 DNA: TGTGCCAGCAGGCGCAGCACTGAAGCTTTCTTT
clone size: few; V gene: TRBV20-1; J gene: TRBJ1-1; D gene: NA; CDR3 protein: CSARRQANTEAFF; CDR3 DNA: TGCAGTGCTAGGAGACAGGCTAACACTGAAGCTTTCTTT
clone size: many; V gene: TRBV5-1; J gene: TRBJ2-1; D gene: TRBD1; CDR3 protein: CASSQGTDNEQFF; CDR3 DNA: TGCGCCAGCAGCCAAGGGACAGACAATGAGCAGTTCTTC
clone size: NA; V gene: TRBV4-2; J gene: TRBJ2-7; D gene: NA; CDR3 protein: CASSQEPLSYEQYF; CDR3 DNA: TGTGCCAGCAGCCAAGAGCCCCTCTCTTACGAGCAGTACTTC
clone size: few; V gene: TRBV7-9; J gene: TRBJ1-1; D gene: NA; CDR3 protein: CASSFGQGAAEAFF; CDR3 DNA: TGTGCCAGCAGCTTTGGGCAGGGCGCGGCTGAAGCTTTCTTT
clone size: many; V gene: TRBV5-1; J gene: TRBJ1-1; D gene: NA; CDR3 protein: CASSLGSPLTEAFF; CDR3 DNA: TGCGCCAGCAGCTTGGGGAGCCCCCTGACTGAAGCTTTCTTT
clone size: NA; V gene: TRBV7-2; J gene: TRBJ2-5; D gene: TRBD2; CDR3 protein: CASSLTSGGSPLNFQETQYF; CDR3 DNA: TGTGCCAGCAGCCTTACTAGCGGGGGGTCACCCCTTAACTTCCAAGAGACCCAGTACTTC
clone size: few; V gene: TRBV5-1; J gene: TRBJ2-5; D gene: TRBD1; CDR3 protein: CASSPHPGQTQETQYF; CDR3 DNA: TGCGCCAGCAGCCCTCACCCGGGACAGACCCAAGAGACCCAGTACTTC
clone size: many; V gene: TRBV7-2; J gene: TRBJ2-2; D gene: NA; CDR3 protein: CASSLGWSTGELFF; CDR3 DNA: TGTGCCAGCAGCTTAGGTTGGAGCACCGGGGAGCTGTTTTTT
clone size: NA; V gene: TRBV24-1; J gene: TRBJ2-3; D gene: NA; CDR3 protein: CATSDTERLGTDTQYF; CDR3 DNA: TGTGCCACCAGTGACACCGAGAGACTAGGCACAGATACGCAGTATTTT
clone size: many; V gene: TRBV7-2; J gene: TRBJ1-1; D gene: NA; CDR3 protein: CASSLEGSAFF; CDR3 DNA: TGTGCCAGCAGCTTAGAAGGGTCGGCTTTCTTT
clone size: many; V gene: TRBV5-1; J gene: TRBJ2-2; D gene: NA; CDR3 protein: CASSLGTFTGELFF; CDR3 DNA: TGCGCCAGCAGCCTGGGGACATTCACCGGGGAGCTGTTTTTT
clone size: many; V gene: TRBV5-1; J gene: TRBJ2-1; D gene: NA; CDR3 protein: CASSFFRVQDEQFF; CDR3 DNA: TGCGCCAGCAGCTTCTTTCGGGTCCAGGATGAGCAGTTCTTC
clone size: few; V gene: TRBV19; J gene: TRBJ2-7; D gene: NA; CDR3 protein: CASSIGAMSSYEQYF; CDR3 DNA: TGTGCCAGTAGTATAGGGGCTATGAGCTCCTACGAGCAGTACTTC
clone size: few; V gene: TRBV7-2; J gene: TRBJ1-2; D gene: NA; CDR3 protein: CASSLPGVVFGYTF; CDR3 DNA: TGTGCCAGCAGCTTACCAGGGGTAGTGTTTGGCTACACCTTC
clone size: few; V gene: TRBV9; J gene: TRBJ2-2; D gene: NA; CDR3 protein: CASSVYRADGELFF; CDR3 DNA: TGTGCCAGCAGCGTTTACAGGGCTGACGGGGAGCTGTTTTTT
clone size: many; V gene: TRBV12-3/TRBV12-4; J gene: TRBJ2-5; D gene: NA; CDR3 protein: CASSWIVGETQYF; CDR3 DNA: TGTGCCAGCAGCTGGATCGTCGGGGAGACCCAGTACTTC
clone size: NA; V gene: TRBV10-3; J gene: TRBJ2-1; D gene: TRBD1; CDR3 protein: CAIRVGGGGNEQFF; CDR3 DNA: TGTGCCATCAGAGTAGGGGGCGGTGGCAATGAGCAGTTCTTC
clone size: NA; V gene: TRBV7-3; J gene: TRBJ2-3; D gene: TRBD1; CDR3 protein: CASGLTGAHPDTQYF; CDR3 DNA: TGTGCCAGCGGCTTAACAGGGGCCCACCCAGATACGCAGTATTTT
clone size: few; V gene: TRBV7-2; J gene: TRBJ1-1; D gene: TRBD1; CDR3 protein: CASSERQGGPEAFF; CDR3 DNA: TGTGCCAGCAGCGAAAGACAGGGTGGCCCTGAAGCTTTCTTT
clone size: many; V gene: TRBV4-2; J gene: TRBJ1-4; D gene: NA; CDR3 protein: CASSQELALTLTNEKLFF; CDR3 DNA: TGTGCCAGCAGCCAAGAACTAGCACTAACCCTCACTAATGAAAAACTGTTTTTT
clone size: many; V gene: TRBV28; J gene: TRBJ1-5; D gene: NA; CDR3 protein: CASSFQRSNQPQHF; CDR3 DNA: TGTGCCAGCAGCTTCCAACGGAGCAATCAGCCCCAGCATTTT
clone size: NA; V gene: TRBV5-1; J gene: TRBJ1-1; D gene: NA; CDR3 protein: CASSLAVGARETEAFF; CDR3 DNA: TGCGCCAGCAGCTTGGCGGTGGGGGCTCGGGAAACTGAAGCTTTCTTT
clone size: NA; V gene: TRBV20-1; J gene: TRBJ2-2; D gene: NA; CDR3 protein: CSASPETETGELFF; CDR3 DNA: TGCAGTGCTAGTCCTGAGACAGAAACCGGGGAGCTGTTTTTT
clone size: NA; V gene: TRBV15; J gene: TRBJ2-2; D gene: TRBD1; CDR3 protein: CATSADRGIGELFF; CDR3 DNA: TGTGCCACCAGCGCCGACAGGGGGATCGGGGAGCTGTTTTTT
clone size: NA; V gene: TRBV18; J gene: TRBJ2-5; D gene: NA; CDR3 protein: CASSPSTRWETQYF; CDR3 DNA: TGTGCCAGCTCACCGTCGACTAGATGGGAGACCCAGTACTTC
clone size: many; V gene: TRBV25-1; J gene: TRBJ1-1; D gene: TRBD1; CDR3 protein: CASSGRGQGYTEAFF; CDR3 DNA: TGTGCCAGCAGTGGACGAGGACAGGGATACACTGAAGCTTTCTTT
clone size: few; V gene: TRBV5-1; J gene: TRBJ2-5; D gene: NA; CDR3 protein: CASSLENMGETQYF; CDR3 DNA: TGCGCCAGCAGCTTGGAGAATATGGGGGAGACCCAGTACTTC
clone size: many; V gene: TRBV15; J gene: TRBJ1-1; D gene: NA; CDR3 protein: CATSGPRGYDTEAFF; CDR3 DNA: TGTGCCACCAGCGGCCCCAGGGGTTATGACACTGAAGCTTTCTTT
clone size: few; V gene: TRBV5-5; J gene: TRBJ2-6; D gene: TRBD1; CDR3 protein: CASSPRDRTSGANVLTF; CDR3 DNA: TGTGCCAGCAGCCCCCGGGACAGAACCTCTGGGGCCAACGTCCTGACTTTC
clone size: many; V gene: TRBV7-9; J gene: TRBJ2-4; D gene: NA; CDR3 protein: CASSLARGKGPMDIQYF; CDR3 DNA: TGTGCCAGCAGCTTAGCGAGGGGGAAGGGGCCGATGGACATTCAGTACTTC
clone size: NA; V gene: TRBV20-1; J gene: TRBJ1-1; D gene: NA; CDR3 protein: CSSSELGGGYAEAFF; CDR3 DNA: TGCAGTTCGTCTGAATTGGGGGGTGGGTACGCTGAAGCTTTCTTT
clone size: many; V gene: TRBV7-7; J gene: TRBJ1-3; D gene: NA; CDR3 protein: CASSSDPFFGNTIYF; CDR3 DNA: TGTGCCAGCAGTTCGGACCCATTTTTCGGAAACACCATATATTTT
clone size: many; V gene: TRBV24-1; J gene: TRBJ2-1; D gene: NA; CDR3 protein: CATSDSRGPGYNEQFF; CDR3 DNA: TGTGCCACCAGTGATTCGCGGGGGCCGGGTTACAATGAGCAGTTCTTC